The clone carrying this T cell receptor (beta chain) occurred many times. This record belongs to a study of identical twins. TCRdb fed the 5' RACE reads into MiXCR, producing one record per CDR3 protein. The data hold about 280,000 distinct CDR3 sequences, with approximately 8.5% observed a single time. Another study also made use of these data, one on yellow fever vaccine responses in identical twins.

This sequence was found in a woman under 30 in good health. The sequencing input was memory (CD45RO+) T cells sorted from blood.

CDR3 coding DNA: TGTGCCAGCAGCTTGGCCCCTGGCAGGGGAGACTATGGCTACACCTTC. This encodes CASSLAPGRGDYGYTF. This chain links TRBV5-5 with TRBJ1-2; perhaps TRBD1 as D (6 bases). Trimming removed 0 bases from V and 3 bases from J, with 15 bases in between. The CDR3 has 16 amino acids. CDR1 and CDR2 (germline): SGHKS, YYEKEE (reference sequence). Based on the CDR3 plus reference TRBV5-5 and TRBJ1-2, the full variable domain is DAGVTQSPTHLIKTRGQQVTLRCSPISGHKSVSWYQQVLGQGPQFIFQYYEKEERGRGNFPDRFSARQFPNYSSELNVNALLLGDSALYLCASSLAPGRGDYGYTFGSGTRLTVV.